This T cell receptor (beta chain) was recovered during a study of cytomegalovirus exposure and HLA in healthy donors (dated 2017 in TCRdb). Looking at the study overall: The approximately 710 repertoires of the first cohort and the 110 or so validation repertoires were produced on the same platform, according to a later analysis. Along with the approximately 700-subject first cohort, a separate validation cohort of roughly 110 different subjects was used. High-throughput TCR immunosequencing, statistical association of individual TCRs with disease status, and machine learning were combined to predict cytomegalovirus infection status. The study aimed to test whether signatures of past pathogen exposure could be identified by cataloging public T cell receptors.

In the case of this clone: Its antigen specificity is not known. The sample holds no much larger clone one base away, and base qualities are not on file.

The CDR3, cysteine through phenylalanine, is 16 amino acids long. Only CDR3 DNA is held: 48 bases, read in frame from base 1. Here V drops 5 bases and J drops 7 bases, and the junction holds 20 bases not matched to any gene. CDR1 and CDR2, looked up from the germline V gene (reference sequence), are GTSNPN and SVGIG. Overall results and qualifications from the work: Most TCR sequences were seen in very few donors, while some public TCRs were found in many individuals. A few of the identified cytomegalovirus-associated TCR beta chains were confirmed in vitro to be specific for cytomegalovirus antigens. According to the authors, the approach could potentially be generalized to other disease states and immunological phenotypes. Cytomegalovirus status was reported to be diagnosed by the classifier with high specificity and sensitivity in both the original and validation cohorts. A later analysis lacked HLA typing for the validation cohort, so it scored co-occurrence in that cohort across all 130 or so repertoires. Subsequent analysis determined that TCRs grouped into clusters in the first cohort also showed a tendency toward co-occurrence across the roughly 120 validation repertoires, and roughly 94% of cluster scores exceeded 0. In the study, about 150 TCR beta chains were listed as associated with cytomegalovirus.

Donors formed part of the validation cohort, which comprised over a hundred subjects and was distinct from the first cohort of under 750 subjects. Libraries came from the immunoSEQ multiplex PCR assay. Per the authors' processing: A statistical classification framework was built for diagnosing cytomegalovirus status from the catalog of TCR beta chain sequences. The table was pulled from immuneACCESS by TCRdb, which kept in-frame rearrangements only. Such tables lose some clones; where checked, under half of the loss comes from unresolved V genes, and the rest has no known cause. V, J and clone size reflect that table, while D and trimming were determined from the DNA. The sample profile shows around 350,000 clones; just over 85% of them were found once. Under 0.9% of the sample is in the top ten clones.

Sequenced: PBMCs. This receptor was taken from a woman between 18 and 29 years old in good health and CMV-seronegative. In this chain, TRBV30 is recombined with TRBJ2-7; TRBD2 lines up with 7 middle nucleotides. The encoded CDR3 is CAWDLGLAGEAVEQYF. The sequenced DNA: TGTGCCTGGGATCTAGGGCTTGCGGGAGAGGCAGTTGAGCAGTACTTC.